The 16 T cell receptor beta chains below all came from one sample that was sequenced in a study of shared clonotypes between healthy human individuals. The repertoire was sequenced with immunoSEQ multiplex PCR; TCRdb's copy has only in-frame clones and lacks some. The table records roughly 500,000 clones, approximately 95% of them present only once. Sample: naive CD4+ T cells sorted from blood. Subset in this sample: CD45RA+ positively selected. The origin of the receptors is a woman between 25 and 40 years old in good health.

The chain carries TRBV4-1 and TRBJ2-5, with D possibly being TRBD1 (5 bases). The CDR3 contains 18 residues. Trimming left V 0 bases short and J 5 bases short, with 22 bases between. Germline CDR1 MGHRA, CDR2 YSYEKL. The CDR3 protein is CASSQDRRLQGPGETQYF. The CDR3 nucleotides are TGCGCCAGCAGCCAAGACAGGCGTCTCCAGGGTCCAGGGGAGACCCAGTACTTC.

The count of this clone is one. V and J are TRBV29-1 and TRBJ1-2, with a weak D call TRBD1 (6 bases). The CDR3 loop spans 13 amino acids. V gave up 8 bases and J gave up 5 bases, with 18 bases separating them. Germline values: CDR1 SQVTM, CDR2 ANQGSEA. The CDR3 spells CSTTGGAGYGYTF. CDR3 nucleotides: TGCAGCACCACCGGGGGGGCGGGGTATGGCTACACCTTC. The complete variable domain, with remaining parts taken from reference TRBV29-1 and TRBJ1-2, reads SAVISQKPSRDICQRGTSLTIQCQVDSQVTMMFWYRQQPGQSLTLIATANQGSEATYESGFVIDKFPISRPNLTFSTLTVSNMSPEDSSIYLCSTTGGAGYGYTFGSGTRLTVV.

The chain employs TRBV10-3 and TRBJ1-6, with D possibly being TRBD1 (5 bases). In germline, CDR1 is ENHRY, CDR2 SYGVKD. V lost 4 bases and J lost 5, with 12 bases in between. There are 15 residues in the CDR3. CDR3 amino acids: CAISGWTKDNSPLHF. The CDR3 region has the DNA TGTGCCATCAGTGGGTGGACAAAAGATAATTCACCCCTCCACTTT.

This clone was observed a few times. V usage is TRBV6-1 and J usage is TRBJ2-2; 7 bases are a match to TRBD2. CDR1 and CDR2 (germline): MNHNS, SASEGT. This CDR3 spans 14 amino acids. V dropped 7 bases and J dropped 6; count of bases not matched to a gene: 8. In DNA, the CDR3 is TGTGCCAGCACTCCCCAGCGGGACCCCGGGGAGCTGTTTTTT. This translates into CASTPQRDPGELFF.

The chain recombines TRBV7-3 with TRBJ2-7; TRBD2 aligns across 10 bases. Germline V gene sequence: CDR1 SGHTA, CDR2 FQGTGA. Unmatched junction bases numbered 3, after V lost 3 bases and J lost 7 bases. The CDR3 covers 13 residues. The CDR3 DNA reads as TGTGCCAGCAGCTTGGGACTAGCGCGGGAGCAGTACTTC. Translating gives CASSLGLAREQYF. Full variable domain (missing parts from reference TRBV7-3 and TRBJ2-7): GAGVSQTPSNKVTEKGKYVELRCDPISGHTALYWYRQSLGQGPEFLIYFQGTGAADDSGLPNDRFFAVRPEGSVSTLKIQRTERGDSAVYLCASSLGLAREQYFGPGTRLTVT.

The chain couples TRBV18 to TRBJ2-1; D remains ambiguous. Germline-derived CDR1 and CDR2 are KGHSH and LQKENI. Trimming removed 6 bases from V and 6 bases from J, with 18 bases in between. The CDR3 sequence is 15 residues long. The CDR3 loop reads CASSDMVGVVNEQFF. The CDR3 coding sequence is TGTGCCAGCTCGGATATGGTAGGAGTTGTCAATGAGCAGTTCTTC.

The rearrangement links TRBV2 to TRBJ2-7; TRBD2 agrees at 13 bases. From germline, CDR1 is SNHLY and CDR2 FYNNEI. V shed 6 bases, J shed 5 bases, and the junction held 4 bases outside the gene matches. This CDR3 has 14 residues. CDR3 nucleotides: TGTGCCAGCAGGGGGACTAGCGGGAACCACGAGCAGTACTTC. Amino acid sequence: CASRGTSGNHEQYF. Full variable domain (remainder filled in from reference TRBV2 and TRBJ2-7): EPEVTQTPSHQVTQMGQEVILRCVPISNHLYFYWYRQILGQKVEFLVSFYNNEISEKSEIFDDQFSVERPDGSNFTLKIRSTKLEDSAMYFCASRGTSGNHEQYFGPGTRLTVT.

The rearrangement links TRBV13 to TRBJ1-2, with 7 nucleotides matching TRBD1. The germline gives CDR1 PRHDT, CDR2 FYEKMQ (reference sequence). Unmatched junction bases numbered 14, after V lost 2 bases and J lost 8 bases. The CDR3 spans 16 residues. CDR3 region: CASSLYSPTGAGGYTF. CDR3 sequence (DNA): TGTGCCAGCAGCTTATACTCTCCTACAGGGGCGGGAGGCTACACCTTC.

Points on this clone: The same CDR3 can be traced to other DNA sequences in this sample. This chain links TRBV28 with TRBJ2-3; TRBD1 matches at 8 bases. Germline CDR1 is MDHEN and CDR2 is SYDVKM. The V and J ends lost 3 bases and 3 bases, in that order; junction bases with no gene match: 5. The CDR3 spans 15 residues. CDR3 sequence reads: CASSLRQGATDTQYF. The CDR3 bases are TGTGCCAGCAGTTTGCGGCAGGGGGCAACAGATACGCAGTATTTT.

The chain couples TRBV5-6 to TRBJ2-7; unclear D gene. The V and J ends lost 0 bases and 4 bases respectively, with 11 bases between them. This CDR3 contains 14 residues. From germline, CDR1 is SGHDT and CDR2 YYEEEE. The CDR3 loop reads CASSLVSVEYEQYF. The CDR3 DNA sequence: TGTGCCAGCAGCTTGGTAAGTGTGGAATACGAGCAGTACTTC.

V usage is TRBV4-1 and J usage is TRBJ2-7; 11 positions agree with TRBD2. The CDR3 is 16 amino acids. V shed 0 bases and J 8 bases; nucleotides not matched to a gene: 9. Looked up from germline, CDR1 is MGHRA and CDR2 is YSYEKL. This CDR3 is CASSQEVLAGVIKQYF. In DNA form, the CDR3 reads TGCGCCAGCAGCCAAGAGGTACTAGCGGGAGTCATAAAGCAGTACTTC.

V usage is TRBV7-6 and J usage is TRBJ2-3, with D tentatively TRBD1 (6 bases). V dropped 2 bases and J dropped 2 bases, with 11 bases sitting between them. This CDR3 comprises 15 residues. Germline V gene sequence: CDR1 SGHVS, CDR2 FNYEAQ. This CDR3 reads CASSLYRDHTDTQYF. CDR3 bases: TGTGCCAGCAGCTTATACAGGGACCACACAGATACGCAGTATTTT.

This chain uses TRBV18 with TRBJ2-5; 12 positions agree with TRBD1. V dropped 2 bases and J dropped 5; count of bases not matched to a gene: 3. Germline V CDR1 and CDR2: KGHSH, LQKENI. The CDR3 loop spans 15 amino acids. CDR3 residues: CASSPGTGGRETQYF. CDR3 nucleotides: TGTGCCAGCTCACCAGGGACAGGGGGCCGGGAGACCCAGTACTTC.

This rearrangement joins TRBV19 to TRBJ1-1, with D hard to call. Trimming took 6 bases from V and 3 from J, leaving 11 bases between them. The germline CDR1 and CDR2 sequences are LNHDA and SQIVND (reference sequence). This CDR3 is 13 amino acids long. CDR3 region: CASRPLPDTEAFF. CDR3 nucleotide sequence: TGTGCCAGTAGGCCACTACCCGACACTGAAGCTTTCTTT.

This chain links TRBV4-1 with TRBJ1-2; D remains ambiguous. Trimming shortened V by 1 base and J by 1 base, and 13 bases separated the two germline ends. CDR1 MGHRA and CDR2 YSYEKL come from the germline V gene. This CDR3 comprises 16 residues. The CDR3 here is CASSQAAKSSNYGYTF. The CDR3 nucleotides read TGCGCCAGCAGCCAAGCCGCTAAGTCCAGTAACTATGGCTACACCTTC.

Regarding this clone: The sample carries other DNA sequences with the same CDR3. This chain connects TRBV30 to TRBJ1-5, with D possibly TRBD1 on 6 matching bases. Trimming removed 0 bases from V and 5 bases from J, with 8 bases in between. Per germline, CDR1 GTSNPN and CDR2 SVGIG (reference sequence). This CDR3 spans 13 amino acids. The CDR3 protein is CAWSVGGDQPQHF. The CDR3 coding sequence is TGTGCCTGGAGTGTAGGGGGGGATCAGCCCCAGCATTTT. Looking up the rest from reference TRBV30 and TRBJ1-5 gives the full variable domain: SQTIHQWPATLVQPVGSPLSLECTVEGTSNPNLYWYRQAAGRGLQLLFYSVGIGQISSEVPQNLSASRPQDRQFILSSKKLLLSDSGFYLCAWSVGGDQPQHFGDGTRLSIL.